This TCR beta chain was identified in a study of identifying expanded T cells in peripheral blood. General study findings and limits: Technical replicates showed roughly 1.2 changed clones; around two weeks 15 to 20; four weeks 19. Roughly 2-week clone count variance significantly increased as total template count grew.

Healthy donors had no documented immune events, such as infections, while sampled. Using immunoSEQ multiplex PCR, the repertoire was profiled, and TCRdb retains in-frame clones only, with some absent. The sample contains around 120,000 clones, about four fifths of which appear only once. This clone was observed once. Its specificity is unknown. Germline CDR1 MNHNY, CDR2 SVGAGI (reference sequence). The CDR3 extends over 14 amino acids. The sequence derives from a person between 18 and 69 years old in good health. The chain links TRBV6-6 to TRBJ2-5, with a tentative D call TRBD1 (5 bases). The J call may be wrong; the DNA end is better matched by TRBJ2-7. Specimen: blood. Here the CDR3 DNA reads TGTGCCAGCACTACAGGTCCGAGCTCCTACGAGCAGTACTTC. This sequence encodes CASTTGPSSYEQYF.